Presented here are 26 T cell receptor beta chains from one specimen sequenced in a study of siplizumab effects on memory and regulatory T cells. Method: immunoSEQ multiplex PCR; TCRdb's copy keeps in-frame clones and lacks some. The table includes nearly 85,000 clones, over 90% detected once. The sample consisted of CD8+ T cells sorted from blood. All receptors derive from a human donor in good health.

The genes are TRBV5-1 and TRBJ2-1; no clear D. This CDR3 comprises 11 residues. Germline loops: CDR1 SGHRS, CDR2 YFSETQ. V was shortened by 2 bases and J by 8 bases, with 5 bases between the two germline ends. CDR3 region: CASSFGYEQFF. For the CDR3, the DNA is TGCGCCAGCAGCTTTGGTTATGAGCAGTTCTTC.

V usage is TRBV9 and J usage is TRBJ2-1; 10 positions agree with TRBD2. V lost 3 bases to trimming and J lost 5 bases; unmatched junction nucleotides: 11. In germline, CDR1 is SGDLS, CDR2 YYNGEE. CDR3 length equals 17 residues. This chain's CDR3 is CASSARTSGLLDNEQFF. For the CDR3, the DNA is TGTGCCAGCAGCGCCAGGACTAGCGGCCTACTAGACAATGAGCAGTTCTTC.

This clone occurred a few times. The chain links TRBV5-4 to TRBJ2-5; the D is unclear. V was pared by 2 bases and J by 5 bases, with 10 bases between. This CDR3 is built from 13 residues. The V gene's germline CDR1 is SGHNT and CDR2 YYREEE (reference sequence). The CDR3 loop is CASSFVGSETQYF. The CDR3 DNA is TGTGCCAGCAGCTTTGTGGGATCCGAGACCCAGTACTTC.

This sequence joins TRBV7-3 and TRBJ2-1; 8 bases match TRBD2. J was trimmed by 0 bases and V by 6 bases; bases with no gene match: 10. CDR3 length equals 17 residues. Germline CDR1 SGHTA, CDR2 FQGTGA. CDR3 coding DNA: TGTGCCAGCAGTTATACTAGCGGCGGATTCTCCTACAATGAGCAGTTCTTC. Its translation: CASSYTSGGFSYNEQFF.

The chain combines TRBV5-6 with TRBJ2-5; 8 positions agree with TRBD1. This CDR3 region has 14 residues. Trimming removed 4 bases from V and 0 bases from J; junction bases left unmatched: 2. CDR1 is SGHDT and CDR2 is YYEEEE in the germline V gene. CDR3 in amino acids: CASSPTGDQETQYF. As DNA, the CDR3 is TGTGCCAGCAGCCCGACAGGGGACCAAGAGACCCAGTACTTC.

This clone was counted between two and nine times. The chain joins TRBV5-3 to TRBJ2-1; 11 bases agree with TRBD2. TRBV5-3 carries the ORF label, with uncertain function. There are 17 residues in the CDR3. The ends lost 6 bases at V and 5 bases at J; junction bases unmatched: 13. Here the CDR3 DNA reads TGTGCCAGAATATCGCTAGCGGGGGGAATATGGCACAATGAGCAGTTCTTC. It translates to CARISLAGGIWHNEQFF.

The chain is built from TRBV6-1 and TRBJ2-1; D unclear. The germline V and J ends were trimmed by 0 bases and 6 bases, with 3 bases remaining between them. The V gene's germline CDR1 is MNHNS and CDR2 SASEGT. This CDR3 is 12 amino acids long. CDR3 region: CASSEATNEQFF. Written as DNA, the CDR3 is TGTGCCAGCAGTGAAGCGACCAATGAGCAGTTCTTC.

The genes are TRBV7-9 and TRBJ2-5, with 10 bases identical to TRBD2. With the DNA end fitting TRBJ2-7 better, the J assignment may be wrong. This CDR3 is 15 amino acids long. Germline lookup yields CDR1 SEHNR and CDR2 FQNEAQ (reference sequence). The DNA for the CDR3 is TGTGCCAGCAGCTTAGTTCTAGCGGGAGTAAACGAGCAGTACTTC. Protein: CASSLVLAGVNEQYF.

This chain joins TRBV6-1 and TRBJ2-3; D gene ambiguous. With 4 bases removed from V and 1 base from J, the gap between germline ends came to 12 bases. CDR3 length: 15 residues. Germline lookup yields CDR1 MNHNS and CDR2 SASEGT. The CDR3 nucleotides read TGTGCCAGCAGTGTTAGGCGGCTCGGCACAGATACGCAGTATTTT. Translation gives CASSVRRLGTDTQYF.

This clone was seen a single time. The rearrangement links TRBV29-1 to TRBJ2-7, with 7 bases that match TRBD2. V trimming: 1 base; J trimming: 0 bases; junction bases outside the gene matches: 6. Germline V gene sequence: CDR1 SQVTM, CDR2 ANQGSEA. This CDR3 is 15 amino acids long. The CDR3 reads CSVEVAGRSSYEQYF. The CDR3 region has the DNA TGCAGCGTTGAAGTAGCGGGCAGGAGCTCCTACGAGCAGTACTTC.

CDR3 residues: CATSRANAGKGNTIYF. The CDR3 DNA is TGTGCCACCAGCAGAGCGAATGCAGGGAAAGGAAACACCATATATTTT. The chain uses TRBV15 and TRBJ1-3; D is perhaps TRBD1 (5 bases). Deletions cut 1 base from V and 4 bases from J, with 14 bases between. CDR3 size: 16 residues. Germline assignment: CDR1 LNHNV and CDR2 YYDKDF (reference sequence).

This chain joins TRBV14 and TRBJ2-7; D is perhaps TRBD2 (6 bases). The CDR3 runs 14 residues. The ends were cut back, 3 bases at V and 3 bases at J, with 12 bases in the middle. Germline CDR1 is SGHDN and CDR2 is FVKESK. The DNA for the CDR3 is TGTGCCAGCAGCCATTTCTCGGGAGTCTACGAGCAGTACTTC. This codes for CASSHFSGVYEQYF.

The genes are TRBV27 and TRBJ1-6; D may be TRBD1 (5 bases). Germline V gene data show CDR1 as MNHEY and CDR2 as SMNVEV (reference sequence). Trimming left V 6 bases short and J 7 bases short, with 7 bases between. The CDR3 length is 12 residues. The CDR3 DNA sequence: TGTGCCAGCAGCTCAGGGAATTCACCCCTCCACTTT. It codes for CASSSGNSPLHF.

The chain links TRBV9 to TRBJ1-2, with D hard to call. V was trimmed by 1 base and J by 0 bases, leaving 13 bases between them. The germline CDR1 and CDR2 sequences are SGDLS and YYNGEE. The length of the CDR3 is 16 residues. CDR3 bases: TGTGCCAGCAGCGTAAGTGTCGCAGAATCTAACTATGGCTACACCTTC. Its translation is CASSVSVAESNYGYTF.

This chain joins TRBV5-6 and TRBJ2-7; 8 positions agree with TRBD1. The CDR3 is made up of 14 amino acids. CDR1 and CDR2 from the germline V gene are SGHDT and YYEEEE. The V segment lost 2 bases and the J segment 2 bases; nucleotides outside the gene matches: 3. The CDR3 region has the DNA TGTGCCAGCAGCTTAGGACAGGGACCCTACGAGCAGTACTTC. Translated, it gives CASSLGQGPYEQYF.

The count of this clone is one. This sequence joins TRBV7-9 and TRBJ2-7; 7 nucleotides align to TRBD2. This CDR3 has 14 residues. Germline V gene data show CDR1 as SEHNR and CDR2 as FQNEAQ (reference sequence). J gave up 2 bases and V 1 base, and 2 bases lay outside the gene matches. CDR3 loop: CASSLDRGAYEQYF. The CDR3 DNA reads TGTGCCAGCAGCTTAGACCGGGGGGCCTACGAGCAGTACTTC.

The chain has TRBV19 and TRBJ2-1; 7 nucleotides agree with TRBD2. Germline loops: CDR1 LNHDA, CDR2 SQIVND (reference sequence). Trimming cost V 9 bases and J 11 bases; bases outside gene matches: 19. The CDR3 consists of 15 residues. This chain's CDR3 is CASHPPRGTSEKQFF. CDR3 sequence (DNA): TGTGCCAGCCATCCCCCCCGCGGCACTAGCGAGAAGCAGTTCTTC.

This rearrangement joins TRBV4-2 to TRBJ1-1; tentative D call: TRBD1 (5 bases). Germline V lookup: CDR1 LGHNA, CDR2 YNFKEQ. The CDR3 covers 16 residues. V lost 7 bases and J lost 1, with 19 bases in between. CDR3 protein: CASNLGASGPNTEAFF. The CDR3 DNA reads TGTGCCAGCAACCTTGGGGCATCGGGCCCGAACACTGAAGCTTTCTTT.

The chain joins TRBV9 to TRBJ1-6, with D perhaps matching TRBD1 (6 bases). Germline CDR1 SGDLS, CDR2 YYNGEE. The CDR3 loop spans 16 amino acids. The ends were cut back, 1 base at V and 5 bases at J, with 13 bases in the middle. The CDR3 region has the DNA TGTGCCAGCAGCGTATATGGAGGGGGTAATAATTCACCCCTCCACTTT. The encoded protein is CASSVYGGGNNSPLHF.

The rearrangement joins TRBV2 to TRBJ2-7; the D is unclear. V was trimmed by 9 bases and J by 2 bases, leaving 11 bases between them. CDR1 is SNHLY, CDR2 FYNNEI, per germline. The CDR3 is made up of 12 amino acids. The CDR3 nucleotides are TGTGCCAGTGGGCGGCGGACCTACGAGCAGTACTTC. Its translation is CASGRRTYEQYF.

The chain couples TRBV7-9 to TRBJ2-7; D is uncertain. The CDR3 totals 15 residues. The germline V and J ends were trimmed by 5 bases and 3 bases, with 17 bases remaining between them. Germline V gene lookup returns CDR1 SEHNR and CDR2 FQNEAQ (reference sequence). CDR3 DNA: TGTGCCAGCAGCCCCCGGTCTATTAGGATCTACGAGCAGTACTTC. This translates into CASSPRSIRIYEQYF.

The V and J genes are TRBV2 and TRBJ2-7; 7 nucleotides align to TRBD2. CDR3 size: 14 residues. Germline-derived CDR1 and CDR2 are SNHLY and FYNNEI. V was clipped by 5 bases and J by 2 bases; unmatched bases: 6. The CDR3 nucleotides are TGTGCCAGCAGTCTGGCGGGAGTGACCTACGAGCAGTACTTC. Amino acid sequence: CASSLAGVTYEQYF.

The chain uses TRBV18 and TRBJ2-7; no definite D call. This CDR3 spans 13 amino acids. Trimming cost V 0 bases and J 3 bases, with 6 bases left between them. Germline V gene data show CDR1 as KGHSH and CDR2 as LQKENI. The CDR3 DNA sequence: TGTGCCAGCTCACCACCGCTAAGCTACGAGCAGTACTTC. Translated: CASSPPLSYEQYF.

The rearrangement links TRBV27 to TRBJ2-7; unclear D gene. The germline V gene encodes CDR1 MNHEY and CDR2 SMNVEV (reference sequence). Trimming pared 4 bases from V and 3 bases from J, leaving 10 bases between. This CDR3 contains 13 residues. CDR3 nucleotides: TGTGCCAGCAGTTACCTCGGAGACTACGAGCAGTACTTC. Encoded protein: CASSYLGDYEQYF.

The V call is TRBV10-1, the J call TRBJ2-7; perhaps TRBD2 as D (5 bases). The CDR3 length is 14 residues. The germline V gene has CDR1 WNHNN and CDR2 SYGVQD (reference sequence). The germline V and J ends were trimmed by 4 bases and 1 base, with 11 bases remaining between them. CDR3 coding DNA: TGCGCCAGCAGTGCGGCAAGCGGTTCCTACGAGCAGTACTTC. This encodes CASSAASGSYEQYF.

Here the CDR3 reads CASSQGPSYEQYF. In DNA, the CDR3 is TGTGCCAGCTCCCAGGGACCCAGCTACGAGCAGTACTTC. The rearrangement uses TRBV6-4 and TRBJ2-7, with D perhaps matching TRBD1 or TRBD2 (5 bases each). V gave up 8 bases and J gave up 3 bases, with 14 bases separating them. Germline CDR1 reads MRHNA; CDR2 reads SNTAGT. The length of the CDR3 is 13 residues.